The rows below give T cell receptor beta chains drawn from one sample of a study of blood T cell repertoires in COVID-19. Sequencing was performed with immunoSEQ multiplex PCR; in TCRdb, only in-frame clones are kept and a portion is missing. The sample has about 59,000 clones, around 80% seen once. Sequencing used peripheral blood. Receptor source: a man in his 60s with acute or convalescent COVID-19. Both conserved end residues are part of each CDR3. The D gene is left open where the match is weak. Rows may omit the clone size; those that give it use once, few, many or a size class.

d_call: .
clone_size: .
v_call: TRBV2
j_call: TRBJ2-1
cdr3_nt: TGTGCCAGCAGTGAAGTAGCCAGGGTTAGACTTCTCAATGAGCAGTTCTTC
cdr3_aa: CASSEVARVRLLNEQFF

d_call: TRBD1
clone_size: .
v_call: TRBV19
j_call: TRBJ2-7
cdr3_nt: TGTGCCAGTAGTACCTCCGGGACAGCTGGCTACGAGCAGTACTTC
cdr3_aa: CASSTSGTAGYEQYF

d_call: .
clone_size: .
v_call: TRBV5-1
j_call: TRBJ2-1
cdr3_nt: TGCGCCAGCAGCTTTTCCCTCCCAGGTAATGAGCAGTTCTTC
cdr3_aa: CASSFSLPGNEQFF

d_call: .
clone_size: few
v_call: TRBV6-5
j_call: TRBJ2-7
cdr3_nt: TGTGCCAGCAGGATTACGGGAGTTCCCCCCTACGAGCAGTACTTC
cdr3_aa: CASRITGVPPYEQYF

d_call: TRBD1
clone_size: few
v_call: TRBV2
j_call: TRBJ1-4
cdr3_nt: TGTGCCAGCAGCTCCGGGACAGGGGGTGAAAAACTGTTTTTT
cdr3_aa: CASSSGTGGEKLFF

d_call: TRBD1
clone_size: .
v_call: TRBV5-1
j_call: TRBJ2-2
cdr3_nt: TGCGCCAGCAGCTTACAGGGCCCGGGACAGGGGACGGCCGGGGAGCTGTTTTTT
cdr3_aa: CASSLQGPGQGTAGELFF

d_call: TRBD1
clone_size: .
v_call: TRBV5-1
j_call: TRBJ1-2
cdr3_nt: TGCGCCAGCAGCTTGGACAGGGGAGGCGGCTACACCTTC
cdr3_aa: CASSLDRGGGYTF

d_call: .
clone_size: .
v_call: TRBV21-1
j_call: TRBJ2-7
cdr3_nt: TGTGCCAGCAGCAGAGGGACAGCTGGGTACCTCTACGAGCAGTACTTC
cdr3_aa: CASSRGTAGYLYEQYF

d_call: .
clone_size: few
v_call: TRBV7-6
j_call: TRBJ2-2
cdr3_nt: TGTGCCAGCAGCTTAAGTCGGACCGGGGAGCTGTTTTTT
cdr3_aa: CASSLSRTGELFF

d_call: TRBD1
clone_size: .
v_call: TRBV6-4
j_call: TRBJ2-1
cdr3_nt: TGTGCCAGCAGTGGACAGGGGGCAAGCAATGAGCAGTTCTTC
cdr3_aa: CASSGQGASNEQFF